These 18 T cell receptor beta chains originate from one sample sequenced in a study of T cell repertoires in ileal Crohn's disease. Here immunoSEQ multiplex PCR was the method, and the copy in TCRdb shows in-frame clones only, minus some. Altogether over 10,000 clones are present, 78% being singletons, with the ten largest covering under 5%. Time point described: neoterminal ileum biopsy at postoperative endoscopy, about 6 months after surgery. Specimen: ileal tissue. These receptors came from an adult with Crohn's disease.

CDR3 sequence (DNA): TGCGCCAGCAGCCGGGGGGTCCTCAATGAGCAGTTCTTC. It codes for CASSRGVLNEQFF. The chain joins TRBV5-1 to TRBJ2-1; 7 bases are a match to TRBD2. V lost 4 bases to trimming and J lost 6 bases; unmatched junction nucleotides: 4. The germline CDR1 and CDR2 sequences are SGHRS and YFSETQ. The CDR3 length is 13 residues.

The J gene is TRBJ2-7, the V gene TRBV6-5, with 8 nucleotides matching TRBD2. Germline CDR1 is MNHEY and CDR2 is SVGAGI. The CDR3 is made up of 14 amino acids. The J segment lost 2 bases and the V segment lost 6 bases, leaving 6 bases of the junction unmatched. CDR3 in amino acids: CASSRRGGTYEQYF. CDR3 bases: TGTGCCAGCAGCAGACGGGGGGGTACCTACGAGCAGTACTTC.

This clone has just one count. The rearrangement links TRBV12-5 to TRBJ1-4; TRBD1 is a possible D gene (5 bases). Germline V gives CDR1 LGHNT, CDR2 FRNRAP. The CDR3 has 14 amino acids. Trimming left V 2 bases short and J 5 bases short, with 9 bases between. The DNA of the CDR3 is TGTGCTAGTGGTTTGTCGGGGGTCAATGAAAAACTGTTTTTT. Translation gives CASGLSGVNEKLFF.

V is TRBV5-1 and J is TRBJ2-2; 8 bases fit TRBD1. The V and J ends lost 4 bases and 6 bases, in that order; junction bases with no gene match: 17. This CDR3 region has 18 residues. From germline, CDR1 is SGHRS and CDR2 YFSETQ. In DNA, the CDR3 is TGCGCCAGCAGCCGATACAACCCAGATCCGACAGGGGCCGGGGAGCTGTTTTTT. This encodes CASSRYNPDPTGAGELFF. The complete variable domain, with remaining parts taken from reference TRBV5-1 and TRBJ2-2, reads KAGVTQTPRYLIKTRGQQVTLSCSPISGHRSVSWYQQTPGQGLQFLFEYFSETQRNKGNFPGRFSGRQFSNSRSEMNVSTLELGDSALYLCASSRYNPDPTGAGELFFGEGSRLTVL.

The chain employs TRBV6-1 and TRBJ2-2, with 11 bases that match TRBD2. The CDR3 runs 16 residues. Germline V gene lookup returns CDR1 MNHNS and CDR2 SASEGT. V lost 4 bases and J lost 4; bases outside the gene matches: 5. The CDR3 region has the DNA TGTGCCAGCAGTGGGGGACTAGCGGAATCCACCGGGGAGCTGTTTTTT. Protein product: CASSGGLAESTGELFF.

The chain has TRBV27 and TRBJ1-3, with TRBD1 matching over 7 bases. CDR1 is MNHEY and CDR2 is SMNVEV in the germline V gene (reference sequence). With V trimmed by 7 bases and J by 2 bases, 5 bases remained unmatched. The CDR3 is 14 amino acids. The CDR3 DNA reads TGTGCCAGCAAGGGACAGAAGACTGGAAACACCATATATTTT. It yields the protein CASKGQKTGNTIYF.

This clone was observed once. This chain connects TRBV6-1 to TRBJ2-3, with D possibly TRBD2 on 6 matching bases. Trimming took 11 bases from V and 4 from J, leaving 22 bases between them. The CDR3 loop spans 15 amino acids. CDR1 is MNHNS and CDR2 is SASEGT in the germline V gene. CDR3: CAHDSGTAGADTQYF. CDR3 coding DNA: TGTGCCCACGACTCGGGGACTGCAGGCGCAGATACGCAGTATTTT.

CDR3 protein: CASSQGLWGYGYTF. In nucleotides, the CDR3 is TGCGCCAGCAGCCAAGGACTATGGGGCTATGGCTACACCTTC. This chain joins TRBV4-1 and TRBJ1-2; D call uncertain. V shed 1 base and J shed 4 bases, with 10 bases lying between them. The V gene's germline CDR1 is MGHRA and CDR2 YSYEKL. This CDR3 has 14 residues.

This clone was picked up a small number of times. The CDR3 nucleotides read TGTGCCAGCAGTGACGGACTTTATGGCTACACCTTC. Encoded protein: CASSDGLYGYTF. The rearrangement uses TRBV6-1 and TRBJ1-2; no clear D gene. Trimming cost V 3 bases and J 5 bases, with 7 bases left between them. The CDR3 extends over 12 amino acids. Germline values: CDR1 MNHNS, CDR2 SASEGT.

V usage is TRBV13 and J usage is TRBJ2-3; D is perhaps TRBD2 (6 bases). This CDR3 contains 18 residues. Germline CDR1 and CDR2: PRHDT and FYEKMQ (reference sequence). Trimming removed 1 base from V and 2 bases from J, with 19 bases in between. CDR3 nucleotides: TGTGCCAGCAGCTTAGATCAGGAGGGGTCAGCCTTCACAGATACGCAGTATTTT. It encodes CASSLDQEGSAFTDTQYF. The entire variable domain, with the rest obtained from reference TRBV13 and TRBJ2-3, is as follows: AAGVIQSPRHLIKEKRETATLKCYPIPRHDTVYWYQQGPGQDPQFLISFYEKMQSDKGSIPDRFSAQQFSDYHSELNMSSLELGDSALYFCASSLDQEGSAFTDTQYFGPGTRLTVL.

With respect to this clone: The same CDR3 arises from other DNA sequences in this sample as well. The V gene is TRBV9, the J gene TRBJ2-7; D is unresolved. The germline gives CDR1 SGDLS, CDR2 YYNGEE. Trimming removed 0 bases at V and 2 bases at J, with 9 bases between. CDR3 size: 14 residues. This CDR3 reads CASSVGAEPYEQYF. CDR3 sequence (DNA): TGTGCCAGCAGCGTAGGAGCTGAACCCTACGAGCAGTACTTC.

The V call is TRBV21-1, the J call TRBJ1-2; whether TRBD1, the table's D call, matches the DNA was not checked. TRBV21-1 is listed as a pseudogene. The CDR3 is made up of 16 amino acids. CDR3 coding DNA: TGTGCCAGCAGAAAAGCTATGAGACAGAAAAACTATGGCTACACCTTC. It yields the protein CASRKAMRQKNYGYTF.

This chain uses TRBV6-5 with TRBJ2-1; 9 bases agree with TRBD1. CDR1 MNHEY and CDR2 SVGAGI come from the germline V gene. V trimming: 6 bases; J trimming: 8 bases; junction bases outside the gene matches: 2. The length of the CDR3 is 12 residues. The CDR3 protein is CASRGDRDEQFF. The CDR3 DNA reads as TGTGCCAGCAGGGGGGACAGGGATGAGCAGTTCTTC.

The chain couples TRBV5-6 to TRBJ2-1, with 9 bases fitting TRBD2. The V and J ends lost 1 base and 4 bases, in that order; junction bases with no gene match: 3. CDR3 length: 15 amino acids. The germline CDR1 and CDR2 sequences are SGHDT and YYEEEE. The chain's CDR3 is CASSLPTSGYNEQFF. CDR3 sequence (DNA): TGTGCCAGCAGCTTGCCGACTAGCGGATACAATGAGCAGTTCTTC.

The J gene is TRBJ1-5, the V gene TRBV6-1; the D is unclear. CDR1 and CDR2 (germline): MNHNS, SASEGT. With 3 bases removed from V and 0 bases from J, the gap between germline ends came to 9 bases. This CDR3 contains 15 residues. CDR3 nucleotides: TGTGCCAGCAGTGAGTCAGGTTATAGCAATCAGCCCCAGCATTTT. Translating it yields CASSESGYSNQPQHF.

This clone was picked up one time. The rearrangement joins TRBV7-6 to TRBJ1-5, with no clear D. The CDR3 is 16 residues long. The V gene lost 1 base and the J gene lost 0 bases, with 10 bases spanning the gap. Looked up from germline, CDR1 is SGHVS and CDR2 is FNYEAQ. CDR3 amino acids: CASSLVAGYSNQPQHF. The CDR3 DNA is TGTGCCAGCAGCTTAGTTGCGGGGTATAGCAATCAGCCCCAGCATTTT. The whole variable domain, filled in from reference TRBV7-6 and TRBJ1-5, reads GAGVSQSPRYKVTKRGQDVALRCDPISGHVSLYWYRQALGQGPEFLTYFNYEAQQDKSGLPNDRFSAERPEGSISTLTIQRTEQRDSAMYRCASSLVAGYSNQPQHFGDGTRLSIL.

V and J are TRBV7-3 and TRBJ2-3; 8 nucleotides agree with TRBD2. J lost 1 base, V lost 5 bases, and 2 bases had no gene match. The CDR3 length is 14 residues. The germline gives CDR1 SGHTA, CDR2 FQGTGA. As DNA, the CDR3 is TGTGCCAGCAGCACGGGACTAGGCACAGATACGCAGTATTTT. Its translation is CASSTGLGTDTQYF.

In its sample, this clone was seen a few times. The chain combines TRBV25-1 with TRBJ2-7; weak D call: TRBD2 (7 bases). Germline V gene data show CDR1 as MGHDK and CDR2 as SYGVNS. V lost 4 bases and J 3 bases, leaving 10 bases between the germline ends. The CDR3 length is 13 residues. The CDR3 bases are TGTGCCAGCAGTGTAAGGGGGGGCTACGAGCAGTACTTC. Its translation is CASSVRGGYEQYF.